This T cell receptor beta chain derives from a study of cytomegalovirus exposure and HLA in healthy donors. The V gene end was trimmed by 1 base and the J gene end by 3 bases; junction bases not matched to a gene: 8. This CDR3 comprises 17 residues. The V gene's germline CDR1 is SEHNR and CDR2 FQNEAQ (reference sequence). Points on this clone: The antigen remains unidentified.

Findings of the study overall: Confirmation was obtained in vitro that a few CMV-associated chains are specific for CMV antigens. Reportedly, cytomegalovirus status was diagnosed with high sensitivity and specificity.

The assay was immunoSEQ multiplex PCR, and TCRdb's table has in-frame clones only and misses some. The table shows 250,000 or so clones, with around nine tenths occurring only once. The donors were in the roughly 120-subject validation cohort; that cohort was separate from the approximately 700-subject first cohort. The specimen sequenced was PBMCs. The chain uses TRBV7-9 and TRBJ2-1, with 8 bases aligning to TRBD2. The clonotype originates from a man between 18 and 29 years old in good health and CMV-seronegative. CDR3 residues: CASSLGVAGGFYNEQFF. The DNA of the CDR3 is TGTGCCAGCAGCTTAGGAGTCGCGGGAGGCTTCTACAATGAGCAGTTCTTC.